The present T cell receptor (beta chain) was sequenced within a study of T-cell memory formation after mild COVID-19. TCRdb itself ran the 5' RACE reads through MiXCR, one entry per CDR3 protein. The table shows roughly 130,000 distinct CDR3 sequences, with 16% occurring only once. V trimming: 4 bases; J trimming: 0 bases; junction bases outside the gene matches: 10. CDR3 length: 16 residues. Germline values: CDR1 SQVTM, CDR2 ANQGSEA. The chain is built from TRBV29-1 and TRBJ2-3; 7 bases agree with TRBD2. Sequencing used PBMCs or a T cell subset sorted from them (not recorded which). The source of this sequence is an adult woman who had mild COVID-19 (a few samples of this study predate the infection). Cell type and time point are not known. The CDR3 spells CSVGGGTSTSTDTQYF. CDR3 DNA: TGCAGCGTTGGGGGGGGGACGTCAACTAGCACAGATACGCAGTATTTT.